This is a list of T cell receptor beta chains from one sample in a study of Ad26.COV2.S vaccination and SARS-CoV-2 variants. Some clones are missing from TCRdb's copy, which holds only in-frame ones; the method was immunoSEQ multiplex PCR. This table holds more than 300,000 clones, approximately 90% found once. Sample: peripheral blood, taken in a trial of Ad26.COV2.S vaccine versus placebo. These TCRs come from a person aged 18-65 years who received the Ad26.COV2.S COVID-19 vaccine or a placebo. Both conserved end residues are part of each CDR3. The D gene is left open where the match is weak. Rows give clone size only sometimes, using once, few, many, or a class for an expanded clone.

d_gene,v_gene,abundance,j_gene,CDR3nt,CDR3aa
-,TRBV27,-,TRBJ2-7,TGTGCCAGCAGTTTTCATCCCCACGAGCAGTACTTC,CASSFHPHEQYF
-,TRBV2,-,TRBJ1-6,TGTGCCAGCAGGACAGTCGGGAATTCACCCCTCCACTTT,CASRTVGNSPLHF
TRBD2,TRBV7-7,-,TRBJ2-2,TGTGCTAGTGAAGGCGGGGGATACTCCACCGGGGAGCTGTTTTTT,CASEGGGYSTGELFF
-,TRBV7-2,-,TRBJ1-3,TGTGCCAGCAGCTTAGAGCTTAGACAATACTCTGGAAACACCATATATTTT,CASSLELRQYSGNTIYF
TRBD2,TRBV9,-,TRBJ2-7,TGTGCCAGCAGCGTAGGAGCTAGCGGGCTTTCTTACGAGCAGTACTTC,CASSVGASGLSYEQYF
-,TRBV27,-,TRBJ2-1,TGTGCCAGCAGTTACGCGACAGTCTACAATGAGCAGTTCTTC,CASSYATVYNEQFF
-,TRBV5-4,-,TRBJ2-2,TGTGCCAGCAGCTTCCGGCAGGGGGGGACCGGGGAGCTGTTTTTT,CASSFRQGGTGELFF
-,TRBV29-1,-,TRBJ2-7,TGCAGCGTTGCCCCTGGGGGCTCCTACGAGCAGTACTTC,CSVAPGGSYEQYF
-,TRBV7-3,-,TRBJ1-2,TGTGCCAGCAGCTTAAGGGAAGATCGGGGCTACACCTTC,CASSLREDRGYTF
-,TRBV5-4,few,TRBJ2-7,TGTGCCAGCAGCTTGGTACAGGAATACGAGCAGTACTTC,CASSLVQEYEQYF
-,TRBV19,-,TRBJ2-7,TGTGCCAGTAGTATAGAAGGGACGGGGCCCCTCGAGCAGTACTTC,CASSIEGTGPLEQYF
-,TRBV29-1,once,TRBJ2-4,TGCAGCGTTGAAATACCGCAAAACATTCAGTACTTC,CSVEIPQNIQYF
TRBD2,TRBV24-1,-,TRBJ2-1,TGTGCCACCAGTGATCCCGGGACTAGCGGGACGAATGAGCAGTTCTTC,CATSDPGTSGTNEQFF
-,TRBV9,-,TRBJ1-2,TGTGCCAGCAGCGTGACGGGGATTAGTTATGGCTACACCTTC,CASSVTGISYGYTF
-,TRBV4-3,-,TRBJ1-1,TGCGCCAGCAGCCAAGATGGGAGGGGAGATGAAGCTTTCTTT,CASSQDGRGDEAFF
-,TRBV19,once,TRBJ1-5,TGTGCCAGTAGTCGGGACCGCAATCAGCCCCAGCATTTT,CASSRDRNQPQHF
TRBD1,TRBV5-5,-,TRBJ1-3,TGTGCCAGCAGCCACGGGACAGCCGGAAACACCATATATTTT,CASSHGTAGNTIYF
-,TRBV7-3,-,TRBJ1-2,TGTGCCAGCAGCTTTTCCGGCAGTCTCGCTTATGGCTACACCTTC,CASSFSGSLAYGYTF
-,TRBV24-1,-,TRBJ2-7,TGTGCCACCAGTGATTTCCAATTCTACGAGCAGTACTTC,CATSDFQFYEQYF
-,TRBV15,-,TRBJ2-7,TGTGCCACCGGGGTGGGCAACTGGGGCGAGCAGTACTTC,CATGVGNWGEQYF
-,TRBV7-6,-,TRBJ2-7,TGTGCCAGCAGCTTACGAACCCCGGGTACGTCCTACGAGCAGTACTTC,CASSLRTPGTSYEQYF
-,TRBV25-1,-,TRBJ1-5,TGTGCCAGCAGTGATCCGGGGTCGCCCCAGCATTTT,CASSDPGSPQHF
TRBD1,TRBV18,-,TRBJ1-5,TGTGCCAGCTCACTTACCGGGACAGCAGACAATCAGCCCCAGCATTTT,CASSLTGTADNQPQHF
TRBD1,TRBV6-2/TRBV6-3,-,TRBJ2-4,TGTGCCAGCAGTTACTATTCGGCCGGGACAGGGAAGGTCAAAAACATTCAGTACTTC,CASSYYSAGTGKVKNIQYF
-,TRBV4-3,-,TRBJ1-1,TGCGCCAGCACCGTCGGACGGACCATGAACACTGAAGCTTTCTTT,CASTVGRTMNTEAFF
-,TRBV7-3,-,TRBJ2-7,TGTGCCAGCAGCTCAGCTAGTAGTAACGAGCAGTACTTC,CASSSASSNEQYF
TRBD1,TRBV28,-,TRBJ2-7,TGTGCCAGCCAGACCGGGACAGCTACCCTCGGGCAGTACTTC,CASQTGTATLGQYF
TRBD1,TRBV25-1,-,TRBJ1-5,TGTGCCAGCAGTGCCGTGGGACAGGGCAATCAGCCCCAGCATTTT,CASSAVGQGNQPQHF
TRBD1,TRBV6-5,-,TRBJ1-2,TGTGCCAGCAGTACCCGGACAGGGAACTATGGCTACACCTTC,CASSTRTGNYGYTF
TRBD1,TRBV11-2,-,TRBJ2-3,TGTGCCAGCAGCGCGGGACAGGGCACAGATACGCAGTATTTT,CASSAGQGTDTQYF
-,TRBV21-1,-,TRBJ1-1,TGTGCCAGCAGCAAAAGTTATTGCGGGGACATCCACAAGGGGGGGAACACTGAAGCTTTCTTT,CASSKSYCGDIHKGGNTEAFF